A selection of T cell receptor beta chains follows, all from one sample in a study of blood T cells in healthy people across ages. TCRdb processed the 5' RACE reads anew with MiXCR; each CDR3 protein has one entry. The profile covers about 640,000 distinct CDR3 sequences, with under 65% appearing a single time and 30% to 45% taken by the ten largest. Sample: blood. These receptors all come from a man between 60 and 75 years old in good health. Each CDR3 is given with its conserved first and last residue. A D gene is named only where the DNA matches it firmly. Clone size is stated in some rows and not others, as once, few, many or a class when expanded.

CASSVDAGGVGTQYF TGTGCCAGCAGCGTAGACGCAGGGGGCGTTGGGACCCAGTACTTC TRBJ2-5 TRBV9 TRBD1 .
CASSYRGWYEQYF TGTGCCAGCAGTTACCGTGGGTGGTACGAGCAGTACTTC TRBJ2-7 TRBV6-6 . few
CASSSPASHLLNEKLFF TGTGCCAGCAGCTCACCGGCCTCCCACCTACTAAATGAAAAACTGTTTTTT TRBJ1-4 TRBV7-6 . .
CASSPRRPGGTDTQYF TGTGCCAGCAGCCCTAGGCGGCCAGGGGGCACAGATACGCAGTATTTT TRBJ2-3 TRBV11-2 . .
CSVKGESYEQYF TGCAGCGTTAAGGGGGAATCCTACGAGCAGTACTTC TRBJ2-7 TRBV29-1 . once
CASSQARTGSRDTQYF TGCGCCAGCAGCCAAGCTAGGACAGGATCAAGAGATACGCAGTATTTT TRBJ2-3 TRBV4-1 TRBD1 few
CASSYYVGGYTF TGTGCCAGCAGTTACTATGTTGGGGGCTACACCTTC TRBJ1-2 TRBV6-6 . .
CASIRDRVISPLHF TGTGCCAGCATCCGAGACAGGGTAATTTCACCCCTCCACTTT TRBJ1-6 TRBV28 TRBD1 .
CASSLEGSIAQPQHF TGTGCCAGCAGCTTGGAGGGATCGATCGCGCAGCCCCAGCATTTT TRBJ1-5 TRBV7-2 . .
CASSPPTGEGEKLFF TGTGCCAGCTCACCACCTACCGGGGAGGGCGAAAAACTGTTTTTT TRBJ1-4 TRBV18 . many
CASSPQQGWLPTF TGTGCCAGCAGTCCCCAACAGGGCTGGCTACCCACCTTC TRBJ1-2 TRBV12-3/TRBV12-4 . few
CASSDREAQYF TGCGCCAGCAGCGACCGTGAGGCCCAGTACTTC TRBJ2-5 TRBV5-1 . once
CASSTRTANWETQYF TGTGCCAGCAGCACGCGGACGGCGAACTGGGAGACCCAGTACTTC TRBJ2-5 TRBV9 . .
CASSESGELFF TGCGCCAGCAGCGAATCCGGGGAGCTGTTTTTT TRBJ2-2 TRBV5-1 . .
CASSVQGGGTQYF TGTGCCAGCAGTGTCCAGGGGGGCGGGACCCAGTACTTC TRBJ2-5 TRBV25-1 . few
CASSRTGSREATNEKLFF TGCGCCAGCAGCAGGACAGGGTCCCGAGAGGCAACTAATGAAAAACTGTTTTTT TRBJ1-4 TRBV5-1 TRBD1 .
CASRPEGGDSGANVLTF TGTGCCAGCAGACCAGAGGGGGGAGACTCTGGGGCCAACGTCCTGACTTTC TRBJ2-6 TRBV6-1 . .
CASSDLGPPNTEAFF TGTGCCAGCAGTGACCTGGGACCGCCGAACACTGAAGCTTTCTTT TRBJ1-1 TRBV6-1 . .
CSAVTSGSGTDTQYF TGCAGTGCCGTCACTAGCGGGTCAGGCACAGATACGCAGTATTTT TRBJ2-3 TRBV20-1 TRBD2 .
CASSDQGSGSPLHF TGTGCCAGCAGTGATCAGGGATCGGGTTCACCCCTCCACTTT TRBJ1-6 TRBV2 . .
CVISVQGSLAQETQYF TGTGTCATCAGTGTGCAGGGTAGCTTGGCCCAAGAGACCCAGTACTTC TRBJ2-5 TRBV10-3 . .
CASSAGISTYNEQFF TGTGCCAGCAGCGCGGGCATATCGACCTACAATGAGCAGTTCTTC TRBJ2-1 TRBV7-2 . .
CATRKDREDTGELFF TGTGCCACCAGGAAGGACAGGGAAGACACCGGGGAGCTGTTTTTT TRBJ2-2 TRBV15 TRBD1 many
CSAVRTGGNYEQYF TGCAGTGCTGTCCGGACAGGGGGGAACTACGAGCAGTACTTC TRBJ2-7 TRBV20-1 TRBD1 .
CASSLAPMNYEQYF TGTGCCAGCAGTTTAGCGCCGATGAACTACGAGCAGTACTTC TRBJ2-7 TRBV12-3/TRBV12-4 . .
CSASTGDVYGYTF TGCAGTGCTAGTACAGGGGACGTCTATGGCTACACCTTC TRBJ1-2 TRBV20-1 TRBD1 .
CASSGRQGSSYEQYF TGTGCCAGCAGCGGACGACAGGGAAGCTCCTACGAGCAGTACTTC TRBJ2-7 TRBV5-4 TRBD1 once
CASSSGTAKNIQYF TGTGCCAGCAGCTCAGGGACAGCCAAAAACATTCAGTACTTC TRBJ2-4 TRBV7-9 . .
CAISDPDRGTNEKLFF TGTGCCATCAGTGATCCGGACAGGGGTACTAATGAAAAACTGTTTTTT TRBJ1-4 TRBV10-3 TRBD1 .
CASSPGARISNQPQHF TGCGCCAGCAGCCCCGGGGCCCGAATTAGCAATCAGCCCCAGCATTTT TRBJ1-5 TRBV5-1 . .
CSVEEGEGEKLFF TGCAGCGTTGAAGAAGGGGAAGGAGAAAAACTGTTTTTT TRBJ1-4 TRBV29-1 . many
CASSPTGGYQPQHF TGTGCCAGCAGCCCTACAGGGGGCTATCAGCCCCAGCATTTT TRBJ1-5 TRBV6-2/TRBV6-3 TRBD1 .
CASSPNAASGSPLHF TGTGCCAGCAGCCCAAATGCGGCTTCGGGTTCACCCCTCCACTTT TRBJ1-6 TRBV6-6 . .
CAISGTSGETQYF TGTGCCATCAGCGGGACTAGCGGCGAGACCCAGTACTTC TRBJ2-5 TRBV10-3 TRBD2 few
CASSLQEGGPETRYF TGCGCCAGCAGCTTGCAGGAGGGGGGGCCGGAGACCCGGTACTTC TRBJ2-5 TRBV5-1 . .
CASRQGQGSYEQYF TGCGCCAGCAGACAGGGACAGGGGTCCTACGAGCAGTACTTC TRBJ2-7 TRBV5-1 TRBD1 few
CASSSGLAGGREQFF TGTGCCAGCAGTTCCGGACTAGCGGGGGGGCGCGAGCAGTTCTTC TRBJ2-1 TRBV6-2/TRBV6-3 TRBD2 .
CSARYGGRANTEAFF TGCAGTGCTAGGTACGGGGGACGAGCGAACACTGAAGCTTTCTTT TRBJ1-1 TRBV20-1 . .
CASSQGGSEQYF TGTGCCAGCAGCCAAGGTGGGAGCGAGCAGTACTTC TRBJ2-7 TRBV16 . few
CAIGTGAGYEQYF TGTGCCATCGGTACCGGGGCGGGCTACGAGCAGTACTTC TRBJ2-7 TRBV10-3 . .
CASRGLVPPEETQYF TGTGCCAGCAGAGGACTAGTCCCGCCCGAAGAGACCCAGTACTTC TRBJ2-5 TRBV6-5 TRBD2 .
CASRSESLAKNIQYF TGCGCCAGCAGATCAGAATCACTAGCCAAAAACATTCAGTACTTC TRBJ2-4 TRBV5-1 . .
CASSYRDTDTQYF TGTGCCAGCAGTTACAGGGACACAGATACGCAGTATTTT TRBJ2-3 TRBV6-2/TRBV6-3 . few
CASSSSGSSYEQYF TGTGCCAGCAGCTCTTCAGGATCCTCCTACGAGCAGTACTTC TRBJ2-7 TRBV7-9 . .
CATTREYLTGELFF TGTGCCACAACCCGGGAATACCTTACCGGGGAGCTGTTTTTT TRBJ2-2 TRBV7-2 . .
CTSSQDLRGGAGANVLTF TGCACCAGCAGCCAAGATCTTAGAGGGGGCGCTGGGGCCAACGTCCTGACTTTC TRBJ2-6 TRBV4-1 TRBD1 .
CASSTAGTGVSPLHF TGTGCCAGCAGTACCGCCGGGACAGGGGTTTCACCCCTCCACTTT TRBJ1-6 TRBV27 TRBD1 many
CASSEMSVYQETQYF TGTGCCAGCAGTGAAATGTCCGTGTACCAAGAGACCCAGTACTTC TRBJ2-5 TRBV6-1 . few
CASSVPGLAAETQYF TGTGCCAGCAGCGTACCGGGACTAGCTGCAGAGACCCAGTACTTC TRBJ2-5 TRBV3-1 TRBD2 .
CASSPLTGGDSPLHF TGTGCCAGCAGCCCCCTGACAGGGGGCGATTCACCCCTCCACTTT TRBJ1-6 TRBV9 TRBD1 .
CSVKLGGRETQYF TGCAGCGTTAAGCTCGGGGGTCGAGAGACCCAGTACTTC TRBJ2-5 TRBV29-1 . .
CASREGTAEAFF TGCGCCAGCAGGGAGGGGACCGCTGAAGCTTTCTTT TRBJ1-1 TRBV5-1 . .
CASSRQDGYGYTF TGTGCCAGCAGCCGTCAGGACGGCTATGGCTACACCTTC TRBJ1-2 TRBV9 . .
CASSQEKIVPTKDEDTQYF TGTGCCAGCAGCCAAGAGAAGATAGTACCGACAAAAGATGAGGATACGCAGTATTTT TRBJ2-3 TRBV14 . .
CASSEGLYTYQETQYF TGTGCCAGCAGTGAAGGCTTGTATACCTACCAAGAGACCCAGTACTTC TRBJ2-5 TRBV25-1 . .
CASRRTGARYGYTF TGTGCCAGCAGAAGGACAGGGGCTCGCTATGGCTACACCTTC TRBJ1-2 TRBV27 TRBD1 few
CASSGTGPSAQYF TGTGCCAGCAGTGGGACAGGGCCTTCGGCGCAGTATTTT TRBJ2-3 TRBV2 TRBD1 .
CASSYSQGIGDTQYF TGTGCCAGCAGTTACTCGCAGGGGATAGGAGATACGCAGTATTTT TRBJ2-3 TRBV6-6 . .
CSADKGASYERYF TGCAGTGCCGATAAGGGGGCCTCCTACGAGCGGTACTTC TRBJ2-7 TRBV20-1 TRBD1 .
CASSALTVNEQFF TGTGCCAGCAGCGCCCTGACTGTTAATGAGCAGTTCTTC TRBJ2-1 TRBV12-3/TRBV12-4 . .